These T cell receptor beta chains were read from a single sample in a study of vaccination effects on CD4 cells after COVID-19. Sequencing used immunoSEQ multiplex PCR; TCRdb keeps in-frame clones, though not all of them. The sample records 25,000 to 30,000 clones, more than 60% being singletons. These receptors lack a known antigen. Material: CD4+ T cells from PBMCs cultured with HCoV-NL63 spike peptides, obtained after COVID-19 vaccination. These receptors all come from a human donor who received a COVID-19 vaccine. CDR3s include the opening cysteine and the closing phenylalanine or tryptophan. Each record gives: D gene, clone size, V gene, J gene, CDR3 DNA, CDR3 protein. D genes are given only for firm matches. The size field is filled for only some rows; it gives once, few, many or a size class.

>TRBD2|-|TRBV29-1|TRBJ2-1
TGCAGCGTGGGACTAGCCGTGGACAATGAGCAGTTCTTC
CSVGLAVDNEQFF
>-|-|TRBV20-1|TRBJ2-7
TGCAGTGCTAGTTTAACCGGAACCTACGAGCAGTACTTC
CSASLTGTYEQYF
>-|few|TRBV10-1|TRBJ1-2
TGCGCCAGCAGTGAGTCCGCCAGGGGCTCAGCTAACTATGGCTACACCTTC
CASSESARGSANYGYTF
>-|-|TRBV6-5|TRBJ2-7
TGTGCCAGCAATAACCGGCTAGGAGATCGCTACGAGCAGTACTTC
CASNNRLGDRYEQYF
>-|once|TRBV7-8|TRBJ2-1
TGTGCCAGCAGCGGACGACAGGCGAATGAGCAGTTCTTC
CASSGRQANEQFF
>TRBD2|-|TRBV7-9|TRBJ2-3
TGTGCCAGCAGCTCCAGGGGGACTAGCGGGAGAGTAGTAGCAGATACGCAGTATTTT
CASSSRGTSGRVVADTQYF
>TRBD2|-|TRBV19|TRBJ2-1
TGTGCCAGTAGTATAGAACACCGATGGACTAGCGGGAATGAGCAGTTCTTC
CASSIEHRWTSGNEQFF
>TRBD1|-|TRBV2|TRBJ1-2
TGTGCCAGCAGTGGCAGGGGGCGCGGTGGCTACACCTTC
CASSGRGRGGYTF
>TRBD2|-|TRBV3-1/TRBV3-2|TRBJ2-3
TGTGCCAGCAGGGGAGCGGGGGAGCTTCGGGGAGATACGCAGTATTTT
CASRGAGELRGDTQYF
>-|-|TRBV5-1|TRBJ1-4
TGCGCCAGCAGCCCGCAGACGGGTAATGAAAAACTGTTTTTT
CASSPQTGNEKLFF
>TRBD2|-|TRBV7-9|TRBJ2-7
TGTGCCAGCAGCTCTGGTGATTCAGCGGGGGTGAACTCCTACGAGCAGTACTTC
CASSSGDSAGVNSYEQYF
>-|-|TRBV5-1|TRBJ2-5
TGCGCCAGCAGCTTGCAGGACCAAGAGACCCAGTACTTC
CASSLQDQETQYF
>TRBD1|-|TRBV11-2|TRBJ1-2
TGTGCCAGCAGCTTAGACGCCGAGGTGGGACAGATCTCCTATGGCTACACCTTC
CASSLDAEVGQISYGYTF
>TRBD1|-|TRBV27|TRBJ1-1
TGTGCCAGCAGTTTCGGGGACAGGGGGCTGAAAGCTTTCTTT
CASSFGDRGLKAFF
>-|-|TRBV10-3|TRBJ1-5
TGTGCCATCAGTGAGTCGTCGGTTAACAATCAGCCCCAGCATTTT
CAISESSVNNQPQHF
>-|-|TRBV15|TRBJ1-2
TGTGCCACCAGCAGCTTCAGGGGTAACTATGGCTACACCTTC
CATSSFRGNYGYTF
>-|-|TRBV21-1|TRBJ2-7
TGTGCCAGACATAGGGGACTAGCGGACAGAAGCTCCTACGAGCAGTACTTC
CARHRGLADRSSYEQYF
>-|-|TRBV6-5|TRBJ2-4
TGTGCCAGCAGTTGGGGGGACATTCAGTACTTC
CASSWGDIQYF
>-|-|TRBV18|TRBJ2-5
TGTGCCAGCTCACCGCAGGAGACCCAGTACTTC
CASSPQETQYF
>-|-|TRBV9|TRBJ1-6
TGTGCCAGCAGCGTAGCTTACGGGACGGTTAATTCACCCCTCCACTTT
CASSVAYGTVNSPLHF
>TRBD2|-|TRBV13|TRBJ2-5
TGTGCCAGCAGCTTAGGCTCCGGGACTACTCATGAGACCCAGTACTTC
CASSLGSGTTHETQYF
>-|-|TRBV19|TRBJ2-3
TGTGCCAGTAGTGACTTAGGGACCACAGATACGCAGTATTTT
CASSDLGTTDTQYF
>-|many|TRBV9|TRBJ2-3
TGTGCCAGCAGCGTACTTGTCGGGGTTAACACAGATACGCAGTATTTT
CASSVLVGVNTDTQYF
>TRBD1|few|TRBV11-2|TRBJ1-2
TGTGCCAGCAGCCATGGACAGGGAGGGTATGGCTACACCTTC
CASSHGQGGYGYTF
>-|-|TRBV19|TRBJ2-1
TGTGCCAGTAGTTCGGGACAACGATACAATGAGCAGTTCTTC
CASSSGQRYNEQFF
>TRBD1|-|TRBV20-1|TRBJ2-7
TGCAGTGCGACCGACAGGGCCGAGCAGTACTTC
CSATDRAEQYF
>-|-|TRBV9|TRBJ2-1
TGTGCCAGCAGCGTAGCTGCACCCAGCGGGTTAAACTACAATGAGCAGTTCTTC
CASSVAAPSGLNYNEQFF
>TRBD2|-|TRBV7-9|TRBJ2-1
TGTGCCAGCAGCCAAGGACTAGTTGATGAGCAGTTCTTC
CASSQGLVDEQFF
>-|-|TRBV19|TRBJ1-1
TGTGCCAGTAGTCCGAGAGGTAGTTCGAACACTGAAGCTTTCTTT
CASSPRGSSNTEAFF
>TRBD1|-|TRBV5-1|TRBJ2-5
TGCGCCAGCAGCCGGACAGGGAAGACCCAGTACTTC
CASSRTGKTQYF
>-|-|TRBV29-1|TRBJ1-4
TGCAGCGTTGAAGTGCAGTTAGGGGACGAAAAACTGTTTTTT
CSVEVQLGDEKLFF
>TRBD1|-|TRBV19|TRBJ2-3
TGTGCCAGTACCGAGGACAGGGACACAGATACGCAGTATTTT
CASTEDRDTDTQYF
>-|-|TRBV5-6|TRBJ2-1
TGTGCCAGCAGCTTGGCCGTTAACAATGAGCAGTTCTTC
CASSLAVNNEQFF
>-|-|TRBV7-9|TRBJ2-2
TGTGCCAGCAGCCCCAGGTGGGGAACCGGGGAGCTGTTTTTT
CASSPRWGTGELFF
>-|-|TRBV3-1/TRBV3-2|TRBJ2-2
TGTGCCAGCAGCCACAGAGCGAACACCGGGGAGCTGTTTTTT
CASSHRANTGELFF
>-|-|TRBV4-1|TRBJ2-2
TGCGCCAGCAGACACATGACAGGACCCAACACCGGGGAGCTGTTTTTT
CASRHMTGPNTGELFF